Listed here are 25 T cell receptor beta chains from one sample, sequenced in a study of cytomegalovirus exposure and HLA in healthy donors (dated by TCRdb to 2016 to 2017). Receptor libraries were prepared by the immunoSEQ multiplex PCR assay. For the multiplex PCR, a mixture combining 60 forward primers for TCR Vbeta segments and 13 reverse primers for TCR Jbeta segments was used. This immuneACCESS table, as held by TCRdb, lists in-frame sequences with V and J called but not all clones. Of the missing ones, under half trace to an unresolved V gene in checked studies; the others have no known cause. A total of about 130,000 clones appear in this sample, about 76% of them only once. The ten largest make up 6.6% of the sample. Sequenced sample: PBMCs. The receptor set was obtained from a man aged 35 to 55 in good health and CMV-seropositive.

The genes are TRBV27 and TRBJ2-3; tentative D call: TRBD1 (5 bases). V was trimmed by 7 bases and J by 4 bases, leaving 15 bases between them. CDR1 is MNHEY and CDR2 is SMNVEV in the germline V gene (reference sequence). The CDR3 sequence is 14 residues long. For the CDR3, the DNA is TGTGCCAGCATCGATACCCTGGGGCCAGATACGCAGTATTTT. The encoded protein is CASIDTLGPDTQYF.

CDR3 amino acids: CASSRTGSAGEQYF. The CDR3, as DNA: TGTGCCAGCAGCCGGACAGGTTCAGCCGGCGAGCAGTACTTC. The chain uses TRBV6-5 and TRBJ2-7; the match to TRBD1 covers 7 bases. Germline CDR1 MNHEY, CDR2 SVGAGI. The CDR3 has 14 amino acids. Unmatched junction bases numbered 11, after V lost 6 bases and J lost 6 bases.

The chain employs TRBV12-5 and TRBJ2-1, with 7 positions matching TRBD1. Germline lookup yields CDR1 LGHNT and CDR2 FRNRAP. The CDR3 runs to 17 residues. V lost 2 bases and J lost 0; bases outside the gene matches: 7. The CDR3 DNA is TGTGCTAGTGGTTTGCGGGACAGCGGTCTCTCCTACAATGAGCAGTTCTTC. This codes for CASGLRDSGLSYNEQFF. The whole variable domain, filled in from reference TRBV12-5 and TRBJ2-1, reads DARVTQTPRHKVTEMGQEVTMRCQPILGHNTVFWYRQTMMQGLELLAYFRNRAPLDDSGMPKDRFSAEMPDATLATLKIQPSEPRDSAVYFCASGLRDSGLSYNEQFFGPGTRLTVL.

This chain connects TRBV5-6 to TRBJ2-6; possibly TRBD2 for D (5 bases). This CDR3 spans 18 amino acids. The V end was cut by 0 bases, the J end by 2 bases, with 15 bases between. Germline V gene sequence: CDR1 SGHDT, CDR2 YYEEEE. The CDR3 loop reads CASSLADGKEAGANVLTF. The CDR3 DNA reads as TGTGCCAGCAGCTTGGCGGACGGGAAGGAGGCTGGGGCCAACGTCCTGACTTTC. The full variable domain, its missing parts supplied by reference TRBV5-6 and TRBJ2-6, is DAGVTQSPTHLIKTRGQQVTLRCSPKSGHDTVSWYQQALGQGPQFIFQYYEEEERQRGNFPDRFSGHQFPNYSSELNVNALLLGDSALYLCASSLADGKEAGANVLTFGAGSRLTVL.

CDR3 loop: CASNPTQGAGLYF. The DNA of the CDR3 is TGTGCCAGCAACCCAACACAGGGGGCGGGCCTATACTTC. This rearrangement joins TRBV7-8 to TRBJ2-7; 9 positions agree with TRBD1. V lost 7 bases to trimming and J lost 13 bases; unmatched junction nucleotides: 14. This CDR3 comprises 13 residues. The germline V gene encodes CDR1 SGHVS and CDR2 FQNEAQ.

This chain joins TRBV7-2 and TRBJ1-4; a weak D match, TRBD1 (5 bases). CDR1 and CDR2 from the germline V gene are SGHTA and FQGNSA. The length of the CDR3 is 16 residues. V was cut by 1 base and J by 0 bases, with 9 bases left in between. CDR3 sequence: CASSLGRVTTNEKLFF. The DNA for the CDR3 is TGTGCCAGCAGCTTAGGCAGGGTGACAACTAATGAAAAACTGTTTTTT.

The chain is built from TRBV28 and TRBJ1-1; D might be TRBD1 (6 bases). This CDR3 has 15 residues. Germline CDR1 reads MDHEN; CDR2 reads SYDVKM. Trimming removed 7 bases at V and 1 base at J, with 16 bases between. CDR3 amino acids: CASTSDRGPNTEAFF. In DNA form, the CDR3 reads TGTGCCAGCACCTCGGACAGAGGCCCGAACACTGAAGCTTTCTTT.

The gene calls are TRBV10-3 and TRBJ1-1; TRBD1 aligns across 10 bases. This CDR3 is 16 amino acids long. The junction had 10 bases not matched to a gene; V was cut back by 6 bases and J by 3 bases. Germline-derived CDR1 and CDR2 are ENHRY and SYGVKD. The DNA of the CDR3 is TGTGCCATCAGGGGCGACAGGGGGCGCCGAGACACTGAAGCTTTCTTT. Protein product: CAIRGDRGRRDTEAFF.

V gene TRBV9 combines with J gene TRBJ2-2, with D possibly matching TRBD1 (6 bases). The V gene lost 4 bases and the J gene lost 3 bases, with 31 bases spanning the gap. This CDR3 contains 21 residues. Germline assignment: CDR1 SGDLS and CDR2 YYNGEE. DNA of the CDR3: TGTGCCAGCAGCCATATGACCCAGGGGTACATTCCCAAACCGGACACCGGGGAGCTGTTTTTT. Its translation is CASSHMTQGYIPKPDTGELFF.

The rearrangement links TRBV19 to TRBJ2-7; possibly TRBD2 for D (6 bases). The V gene lost 4 bases and the J gene lost 2 bases, with 15 bases spanning the gap. This CDR3 comprises 15 residues. CDR1 and CDR2 (germline): LNHDA, SQIVND (reference sequence). The CDR3 loop reads CASSNLAGSPYEQYF. The CDR3 bases are TGTGCCAGTAGTAACTTGGCGGGATCACCCTACGAGCAGTACTTC. Supplemented by reference TRBV19 and TRBJ2-7, the full variable domain reads DGGITQSPKYLFRKEGQNVTLSCEQNLNHDAMYWYRQDPGQGLRLIYYSQIVNDFQKGDIAEGYSVSREKKESFPLTVTSAQKNPTAFYLCASSNLAGSPYEQYFGPGTRLTVT.

The chain is built from TRBV6-1 and TRBJ1-2; tentatively, D is TRBD1 (5 bases). The CDR3 totals 13 residues. Trimming removed 3 bases from V and 4 bases from J, with 9 bases in between. Germline V gives CDR1 MNHNS, CDR2 SASEGT. For the CDR3, the DNA is TGTGCCAGCAGTGACCAGGGAGGCTATGGCTACACCTTC. It translates to CASSDQGGYGYTF.

As DNA, the CDR3 is TGTGCCAGCAGCTTCGGTTCTAACGAGCAGTACTTC. Protein product: CASSFGSNEQYF. The chain uses TRBV7-6 and TRBJ2-7; unclear D gene. Germline CDR1 and CDR2: SGHVS and FNYEAQ. V lost 3 bases and J lost 5, with 8 bases in between. The CDR3 totals 12 residues. The whole variable domain, filled in from reference TRBV7-6 and TRBJ2-7, reads GAGVSQSPRYKVTKRGQDVALRCDPISGHVSLYWYRQALGQGPEFLTYFNYEAQQDKSGLPNDRFSAERPEGSISTLTIQRTEQRDSAMYRCASSFGSNEQYFGPGTRLTVT.

The V call is TRBV7-9, the J call TRBJ1-2; no clear D gene. Trimming shortened V by 3 bases and J by 6 bases, and 11 bases separated the two germline ends. This CDR3 comprises 13 residues. Germline CDR1 and CDR2: SEHNR and FQNEAQ (reference sequence). The CDR3 nucleotides are TGTGCCAGCAGCTTCGGGAAATTGGATGGCTACACCTTC. Amino acid sequence: CASSFGKLDGYTF.

The chain employs TRBV28 and TRBJ2-3, with 7 bases that match TRBD1. CDR1 and CDR2 from the germline V gene are MDHEN and SYDVKM. V shed 5 bases, J shed 5 bases, and the junction held 7 bases outside the gene matches. This CDR3 region has 14 residues. The DNA for the CDR3 is TGTGCCAGCAGTCGCCCGACAGGGCGAGATACGCAGTATTTT. Translated: CASSRPTGRDTQYF.

The V and J genes are TRBV7-9 and TRBJ2-3, with a possible D match to TRBD2 (6 bases). Germline values: CDR1 SEHNR, CDR2 FQNEAQ (reference sequence). The V end lost 1 base, the J end lost 0 bases, and 11 bases lay between the germline ends. The CDR3 totals 16 residues. CDR3 coding DNA: TGTGCCAGCAGCTTAGTTTCGGGACTCAGCACAGATACGCAGTATTTT. Its translation is CASSLVSGLSTDTQYF.

This sequence joins TRBV30 and TRBJ2-1, with D possibly matching TRBD2 (7 bases). The CDR3 extends over 13 amino acids. Deletions cut 4 bases from V and 7 bases from J, with 14 bases between. Germline assignment: CDR1 GTSNPN and CDR2 SVGIG (reference sequence). The CDR3 spells CAWMVQGGNEQFF. Written as DNA, the CDR3 is TGTGCCTGGATGGTACAGGGAGGGAATGAGCAGTTCTTC.

The CDR3: CASSLGVTGVESYEQYF. The DNA of the CDR3 is TGTGCCAGCAGCTTGGGAGTCACGGGGGTGGAGTCCTACGAGCAGTACTTC. The chain has TRBV5-4 and TRBJ2-7, with TRBD2 as a possible D gene (6 bases). CDR3 length: 17 residues. The ends were cut back, 0 bases at V and 1 base at J, with 17 bases in the middle. Germline CDR1 SGHNT, CDR2 YYREEE (reference sequence).

This clone has more than one count but fewer than ten. This chain joins TRBV5-6 and TRBJ2-1; D gene ambiguous. The ends were cut back, 0 bases at V and 7 bases at J, with 8 bases in the middle. The CDR3 covers 13 residues. Germline loops: CDR1 SGHDT, CDR2 YYEEEE. The CDR3 sequence: CASSLAASNEQFF. CDR3 DNA: TGTGCCAGCAGCTTGGCAGCGAGTAATGAGCAGTTCTTC.

This chain links TRBV7-2 with TRBJ1-2; D unclear. This CDR3 is built from 14 residues. Trimming cost V 1 base and J 0 bases, with 6 bases left between them. From germline, CDR1 is SGHTA and CDR2 FQGNSA. CDR3 coding DNA: TGTGCCAGCAGCTTAGACGGAGCTAACTATGGCTACACCTTC. It encodes CASSLDGANYGYTF.

This chain's CDR3 is CASSEQGLLSGNTIYF. CDR3 DNA: TGTGCCAGCAGTGAACAGGGACTTCTCTCTGGAAACACCATATATTTT. V gene TRBV2 combines with J gene TRBJ1-3, with D maybe TRBD1 (5 bases). Trimming removed 2 bases from V and 0 bases from J, with 11 bases in between. This CDR3 has 16 amino acids. Germline assignment: CDR1 SNHLY and CDR2 FYNNEI. The variable domain in full, with the rest retrieved from reference TRBV2 and TRBJ1-3, is EPEVTQTPSHQVTQMGQEVILRCVPISNHLYFYWYRQILGQKVEFLVSFYNNEISEKSEIFDDQFSVERPDGSNFTLKIRSTKLEDSAMYFCASSEQGLLSGNTIYFGEGSWLTVV.

The rearrangement uses TRBV29-1 and TRBJ2-2; weak D call: TRBD1 (6 bases). Between the trimmed V and J ends, which lost 3 bases and 1 base, there was a span of 6 bases. The CDR3 is 13 amino acids. Germline values: CDR1 SQVTM, CDR2 ANQGSEA. CDR3 in amino acids: CSVDRGNTGELFF. The CDR3 coding sequence is TGCAGCGTTGACAGGGGGAACACCGGGGAGCTGTTTTTT.

V is TRBV5-4 and J is TRBJ1-1, with D possibly matching TRBD1 (5 bases). The CDR3 is 13 residues long. V gave up 4 bases and J gave up 0 bases, with 7 bases separating them. In germline, CDR1 is SGHNT, CDR2 YYREEE (reference sequence). This CDR3 is CASSATVNTEAFF. In DNA form, the CDR3 reads TGTGCCAGCAGCGCGACAGTGAACACTGAAGCTTTCTTT.

V gene TRBV2 combines with J gene TRBJ1-5; 8 positions match TRBD1. CDR1 and CDR2 from the germline V gene are SNHLY and FYNNEI. After removal of 7 bases from V and 2 bases from J, the junction contained 10 bases not matched to a gene. The CDR3 has 16 amino acids. The CDR3 is CASTGAGGGRNQPQHF. CDR3 coding DNA: TGTGCCAGCACGGGGGCAGGGGGCGGTCGCAATCAGCCCCAGCATTTT.

This clone came up a few times. The chain couples TRBV7-8 to TRBJ2-1, with D perhaps matching TRBD2 (7 bases). Germline V CDR1 and CDR2: SGHVS, FQNEAQ. Trimming shortened V by 5 bases and J by 0 bases, and 23 bases separated the two germline ends. The CDR3 is made up of 19 amino acids. The CDR3 here is CASSPGDGGLRGSYNEQFF. The CDR3 coding sequence is TGTGCCAGCAGCCCCGGTGACGGGGGGCTCAGAGGCTCCTACAATGAGCAGTTCTTC.

This rearrangement joins TRBV5-1 to TRBJ2-2, with 11 positions matching TRBD2. Trimming took 4 bases from V and 0 from J; bases not matched to a gene: 2. The V gene's germline CDR1 is SGHRS and CDR2 YFSETQ. This CDR3 contains 16 residues. The CDR3 here is CASSTGLAANTGELFF. The CDR3 DNA is TGCGCCAGCAGCACGGGACTAGCGGCGAACACCGGGGAGCTGTTTTTT.